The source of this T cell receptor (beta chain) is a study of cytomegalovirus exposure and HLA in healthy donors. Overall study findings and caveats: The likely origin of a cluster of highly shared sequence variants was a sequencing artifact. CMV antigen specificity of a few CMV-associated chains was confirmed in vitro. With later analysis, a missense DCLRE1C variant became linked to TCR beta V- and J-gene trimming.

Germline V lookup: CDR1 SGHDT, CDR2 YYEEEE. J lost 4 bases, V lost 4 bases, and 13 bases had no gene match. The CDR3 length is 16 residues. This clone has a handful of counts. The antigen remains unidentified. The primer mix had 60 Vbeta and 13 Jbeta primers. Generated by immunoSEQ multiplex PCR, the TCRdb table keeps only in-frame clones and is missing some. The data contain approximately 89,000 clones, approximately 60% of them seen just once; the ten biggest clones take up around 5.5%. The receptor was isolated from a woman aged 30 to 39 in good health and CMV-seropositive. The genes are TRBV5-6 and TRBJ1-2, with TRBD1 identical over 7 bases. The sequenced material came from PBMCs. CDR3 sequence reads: CASSHRQGRSSYGYTF. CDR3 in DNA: TGTGCCAGCAGCCATAGACAGGGAAGGTCTTCCTATGGCTACACCTTC.